The next 15 T cell receptor beta chains were all read from a single sample in a study of a mutant IDH1 vaccine in newly diagnosed glioma. The data were produced by immunoSEQ multiplex PCR, yet TCRdb's version contains in-frame clones alone and is incomplete. The data contain about 67,000 clones, roughly four fifths of them seen just once; the ten biggest clones take up 3.8%. The time point: week 47, end of study. Vaccination comprised doses that each held 300 ug of mutant IDH1 20-mer peptide, plus topical imiquimod. The antigens for these receptors are not known. The sequencing used PBMCs, collected from a glioma patient whose treatment included an IDH1 peptide vaccine. Receptors originate from a man aged 25-40 years with glioma.

The rearrangement uses TRBV7-6 and TRBJ2-1, with D maybe TRBD1 (6 bases). Per germline, CDR1 SGHVS and CDR2 FNYEAQ. CDR3 length equals 16 residues. V was clipped by 3 bases and J by 1 base, with 13 bases between them. The CDR3 reads CASSFREGGSYNEQFF. Here the CDR3 DNA reads TGTGCCAGCAGCTTTCGTGAAGGGGGATCCTACAATGAGCAGTTCTTC.

The rearrangement uses TRBV6-1 and TRBJ1-6; D remains unclear. Germline V gene sequence: CDR1 MNHNS, CDR2 SASEGT. This CDR3 comprises 15 residues. Trimming stripped 2 bases from V and 6 bases from J, with 11 bases between. CDR3 nucleotides: TGTGCCAGCAGTGAAAGCCAGGTTTTTAATTCACCCCTCCACTTT. This codes for CASSESQVFNSPLHF.

Concerning this clone: Other nucleotide sequences from this sample produce the same CDR3. The chain combines TRBV7-9 with TRBJ2-5; D not resolved. CDR1 SEHNR and CDR2 FQNEAQ come from the germline V gene (reference sequence). The CDR3 has 11 amino acids. The V end lost 2 bases, the J end lost 5 bases, and 3 bases lay between the germline ends. In nucleotides, the CDR3 is TGTGCCAGCAGCTTATGGGAGACCCAGTACTTC. Translating gives CASSLWETQYF.

V usage is TRBV19 and J usage is TRBJ2-3; TRBD1 or TRBD2 may be the D gene (6 bases each). V lost 10 bases and J lost 2, with 19 bases in between. Germline V lookup: CDR1 LNHDA, CDR2 SQIVND (reference sequence). The CDR3 contains 15 residues. The CDR3 spells CATSRGLRPTDTQYF. The CDR3 DNA is TGTGCCACCTCACGGGGGCTTCGGCCCACAGATACGCAGTATTTT.

Comment on this clone: The junction departs from the called germline gene at one end, perhaps through a read error. The chain is built from TRBV5-1 and TRBJ1-2, with a tentative D call TRBD1 (5 bases). The CDR3 covers 14 residues. CDR1 and CDR2 from the germline V gene are SGHRS and YFSETQ. CDR3 protein: CASTLAGMSYGYTF. The CDR3 nucleotides read TGCGCCAGCACCTTGGCAGGGATGTCCTATGGCTACACCTTC.

The chain joins TRBV6-5 to TRBJ1-5; a weak D match, TRBD1 (6 bases). Germline V gene data show CDR1 as MNHEY and CDR2 as SVGAGI. V was pared by 0 bases and J by 7 bases, with 13 bases between. This CDR3 has 15 residues. CDR3 DNA: TGTGCCAGCAGTTACTCGAGCAGGGGTGGGCAGCCCCAGCATTTT. It translates to CASSYSSRGGQPQHF.

This chain links TRBV5-1 with TRBJ2-5; 7 nucleotides line up with TRBD1. Germline CDR1 SGHRS, CDR2 YFSETQ. The CDR3 runs to 14 residues. V shed 0 bases and J 1 base; nucleotides not matched to a gene: 0. This chain's CDR3 is CASSLGDSQETQYF. The CDR3 bases are TGCGCCAGCAGCTTGGGGGACAGCCAAGAGACCCAGTACTTC.

This sequence joins TRBV5-5 and TRBJ1-4, with D possibly matching TRBD1 (5 bases). The CDR3 runs 15 residues. V was pared by 1 base and J by 11 bases, with 18 bases between. CDR1 and CDR2 from the germline V gene are SGHKS and YYEKEE (reference sequence). In nucleotides, the CDR3 is TGTGCCAGCAGCTTGTCCAGGCAACTCGGGGGGAAACTGTTTTTT. It specifies CASSLSRQLGGKLFF. The full variable domain, its missing parts supplied by reference TRBV5-5 and TRBJ1-4, is DAGVTQSPTHLIKTRGQQVTLRCSPISGHKSVSWYQQVLGQGPQFIFQYYEKEERGRGNFPDRFSARQFPNYSSELNVNALLLGDSALYLCASSLSRQLGGKLFFGSGTQLSVL.

This clone was observed once. This sequence joins TRBV19 and TRBJ1-5; 9 bases map to TRBD1. The CDR3 contains 13 residues. Germline CDR1 is LNHDA and CDR2 is SQIVND (reference sequence). V trimming: 9 bases; J trimming: 4 bases; junction bases outside the gene matches: 4. The CDR3 nucleotides are TGTGCCAGCCGGACAGGGGTGAATCAGCCCCAGCATTTT. The encoded protein is CASRTGVNQPQHF.

CDR3: CASRPPGRSTEAFF. The CDR3 DNA follows: TGTGCCAGCAGACCCCCGGGACGGTCCACTGAAGCTTTCTTT. The V and J genes are TRBV6-5 and TRBJ1-1; perhaps TRBD1 as D (5 bases). The V and J ends lost 6 bases and 4 bases respectively, with 15 bases between them. Germline V CDR1 and CDR2: MNHEY, SVGAGI. The CDR3 length is 14 residues.

The table lists this clone with a few counts. The chain couples TRBV6-5 to TRBJ1-1; a weak D match, TRBD1 (5 bases). The CDR3 runs 15 residues. CDR1 is MNHEY and CDR2 is SVGAGI in the germline V gene. Trimming pared 4 bases from V and 1 base from J, leaving 13 bases between. DNA of the CDR3: TGTGCCAGCAGTTTGGGGGGGATAGGGAACACTGAAGCTTTCTTT. Protein: CASSLGGIGNTEAFF.

The chain combines TRBV27 with TRBJ1-1; perhaps TRBD1 as D (6 bases). CDR1 MNHEY and CDR2 SMNVEV come from the germline V gene (reference sequence). Trimming took 5 bases from V and 1 from J, leaving 11 bases between them. There are 14 residues in the CDR3. The CDR3 nucleotides read TGTGCCAGCAGTGGATCGGACAGGAACACTGAAGCTTTCTTT. Protein product: CASSGSDRNTEAFF.

This chain uses TRBV29-1 with TRBJ1-6, with TRBD1 as a possible D gene (5 bases). V was shortened by 7 bases and J by 5 bases, with 6 bases between the two germline ends. Per the germline V gene, CDR1 is SQVTM and CDR2 is ANQGSEA. CDR3 length: 11 residues. This CDR3 reads CSAGDNSPLHF. The DNA of the CDR3 is TGCAGCGCGGGGGATAATTCACCCCTCCACTTT.

This clone was seen only once. This chain links TRBV19 with TRBJ1-1; unclear D gene. The V and J ends lost 1 base and 7 bases respectively, with 13 bases between them. This CDR3 is 14 amino acids long. The germline V gene has CDR1 LNHDA and CDR2 SQIVND (reference sequence). CDR3 sequence: CASSIGAGEGEAFF. Here the CDR3 DNA reads TGTGCCAGTAGTATAGGGGCTGGTGAGGGTGAAGCTTTCTTT.

The chain employs TRBV6-1 and TRBJ1-6; TRBD1 is a possible D gene (5 bases). From germline, CDR1 is MNHNS and CDR2 SASEGT. The V and J ends lost 3 bases and 6 bases respectively, with 12 bases between them. This CDR3 comprises 15 residues. The CDR3 protein is CASSEADGTNSPLHF. DNA for the CDR3: TGTGCCAGCAGTGAGGCGGACGGGACTAATTCACCCCTCCACTTT.